The 13 T cell receptor beta chains presented below share a single source sample, sequenced in a study of CD8 T cells in ankylosing spondylitis. One entry per CDR3 protein results from TCRdb running MiXCR on the 5' RACE reads. The repertoire includes around 120,000 distinct CDR3 sequences, roughly 15% of them detected once, and around 3% sits in the top ten. Specimen: blood, either unsorted or a sorted T cell fraction (not recorded which). These receptors were collected from a female donor with ankylosing spondylitis or in good health (not recorded which).

The table lists this clonotype with many counts. This chain connects TRBV12-3 or TRBV12-4 to TRBJ1-2, with a weak D call TRBD1 (5 bases). The CDR3 is 13 residues long. Trimming stripped 4 bases from V and 2 bases from J, with 8 bases between. The CDR3 coding sequence is TGTGCCAGCAGTTCCCAGGGAAACTATGGCTACACCTTC. This encodes CASSSQGNYGYTF.

About this clonotype itself: A read error may be the cause here, since a much bigger clone is one base away. J is TRBJ1-5 and V is TRBV6-1; a weak D match, TRBD1 (5 bases). The length of the CDR3 is 14 residues. Per the germline V gene, CDR1 is MNHNS and CDR2 is SASEGT. This chain's CDR3 is CASNMDGAVRPQRF. The CDR3 bases are TGTGCCAGCAATATGGACGGGGCGGTGCGGCCCCAGCGTTTT.

The chain has TRBV15 and TRBJ1-2, with D tentatively TRBD1 (5 bases). Germline-derived CDR1 and CDR2 are LNHNV and YYDKDF (reference sequence). V dropped 0 bases and J dropped 7 bases, with 9 bases sitting between them. This CDR3 spans 13 amino acids. In DNA, the CDR3 is TGTGCCACCAGCAGAGATCTGCAGGGTGGCTACACCTTC. Translating gives CATSRDLQGGYTF.

In this sample, this clonotype turned up many times. CDR3 loop: CASSLRPGDTEAFF. CDR3 nucleotides: TGTGCCAGCAGTTTACGGCCAGGGGACACTGAAGCTTTCTTT. V gene TRBV12-3 or TRBV12-4 combines with J gene TRBJ1-1, with D perhaps matching TRBD1 (6 bases). The CDR3 sequence is 14 residues long. The ends were cut back, 2 bases at V and 3 bases at J, with 10 bases in the middle.

This sequence joins TRBV3-1 and TRBJ2-2; D ambiguous. This CDR3 has 13 amino acids. Germline CDR1 reads LGHDT; CDR2 reads YNNKEL (reference sequence). V lost 5 bases, J lost 1 base, and 5 bases lay in between. DNA for the CDR3: TGTGCCAGCAGCACAGAGAACACCGGGGAGCTGTTTTTT. Translated, it gives CASSTENTGELFF.

This clonotype was counted many times. The chain links TRBV12-3 or TRBV12-4 to TRBJ2-1, with 9 bases aligning to TRBD2. J was trimmed by 3 bases and V by 7 bases; bases with no gene match: 7. This CDR3 is 15 amino acids long. CDR3 amino acids: CASNLGAGGYNEQFF. The DNA for the CDR3 is TGTGCCAGCAATCTCGGAGCGGGGGGCTACAATGAGCAGTTCTTC.

The CDR3, as DNA: TGTGCCAGCAGCGAGGACAGGGATAGGGACCAGTACTTC. As protein: CASSEDRDRDQYF. J is TRBJ2-4 and V is TRBV7-2; 8 bases match TRBD1. The germline V gene has CDR1 SGHTA and CDR2 FQGNSA. The CDR3 is made up of 13 amino acids. V gave up 5 bases and J gave up 13 bases; unmatched junction bases: 10.

The V gene is TRBV19, the J gene TRBJ2-2; D not resolved. The CDR3 is made up of 15 amino acids. Looked up from germline, CDR1 is LNHDA and CDR2 is SQIVND (reference sequence). V lost 7 bases and J 4 bases, leaving 16 bases between the germline ends. The CDR3 region is CASTNSPPSTGELFF. CDR3 DNA sequence: TGTGCCAGTACCAATTCCCCCCCAAGCACCGGGGAGCTGTTTTTT.

The chain has TRBV25-1 and TRBJ1-2, with D uncertain. V was shortened by 2 bases and J by 7 bases, with 14 bases between the two germline ends. The CDR3 covers 14 residues. The germline CDR1 and CDR2 sequences are MGHDK and SYGVNS. The CDR3 region is CASSENSFRAGYTF. DNA for the CDR3: TGTGCCAGCAGTGAAAACTCCTTCCGGGCTGGCTACACCTTC.

The table lists this clonotype with many counts. The chain couples TRBV5-1 to TRBJ2-5, with D tentatively TRBD2 (6 bases). This CDR3 comprises 14 residues. V shed 2 bases and J shed 4 bases, with 12 bases lying between them. In germline, CDR1 is SGHRS, CDR2 YFSETQ. The CDR3 bases are TGCGCCAGCAGCTTCGGGGTCGGGGGAGAGACCCAGTACTTC. It codes for CASSFGVGGETQYF.

Here the CDR3 DNA reads TGTGCCAGCACCGGGGGCGGCGAGCAGTACTTC. Translation gives CASTGGGEQYF. This chain connects TRBV3-1 to TRBJ2-7; D may be TRBD1 or TRBD2 (6 bases each). This CDR3 contains 11 residues. Germline CDR1 is LGHDT and CDR2 is YNNKEL (reference sequence). The V gene lost 7 bases and the J gene lost 6 bases, with 10 bases spanning the gap.

This clonotype was seen more than once but under ten times. The CDR3 loop reads CSVTSKNIQYF. As DNA, the CDR3 is TGCAGCGTAACATCCAAAAACATTCAGTACTTC. The V gene is TRBV29-1, the J gene TRBJ2-4, with no clear D. V was trimmed by 6 bases and J by 2 bases, leaving 5 bases between them. Germline V CDR1 and CDR2: SQVTM, ANQGSEA. This CDR3 has 11 residues.

This clonotype was counted between two and nine times. The V call is TRBV6-1, the J call TRBJ2-1, with D hard to call. The V gene's germline CDR1 is MNHNS and CDR2 SASEGT. The CDR3 spans 14 residues. Trimming pared 1 base from V and 3 bases from J, leaving 7 bases between. DNA of the CDR3: TGTGCCAGCAGTGAAGGATTTAGCTACAATGAGCAGTTCTTC. It codes for CASSEGFSYNEQFF.